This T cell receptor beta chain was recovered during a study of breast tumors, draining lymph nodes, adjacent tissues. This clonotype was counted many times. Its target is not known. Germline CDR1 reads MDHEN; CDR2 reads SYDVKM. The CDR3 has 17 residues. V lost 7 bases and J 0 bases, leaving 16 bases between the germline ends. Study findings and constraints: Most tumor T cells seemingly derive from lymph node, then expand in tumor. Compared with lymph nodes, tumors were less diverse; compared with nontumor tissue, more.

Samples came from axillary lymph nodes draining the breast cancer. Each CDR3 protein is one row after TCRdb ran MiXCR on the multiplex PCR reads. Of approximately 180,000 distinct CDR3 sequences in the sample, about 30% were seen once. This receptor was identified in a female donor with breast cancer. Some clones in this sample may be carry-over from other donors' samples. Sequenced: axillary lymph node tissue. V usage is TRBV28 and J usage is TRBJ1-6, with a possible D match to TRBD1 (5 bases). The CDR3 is CASNDPLRGSYNSPLHF. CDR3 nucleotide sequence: TGTGCCAGCAACGACCCCTTAAGGGGCTCCTATAATTCACCCCTCCACTTT. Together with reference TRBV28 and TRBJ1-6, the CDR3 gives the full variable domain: DVKVTQSSRYLVKRTGEKVFLECVQDMDHENMFWYRQDPGLGLRLIYFSYDVKMKEKGDIPEGYSVSREKKERFSLILESASTNQTSMYLCASNDPLRGSYNSPLHFGNGTRLTVT.